Following are 5 T cell receptor beta chains from one sample sequenced in a study of blood T cell repertoires in COVID-19. Clones were sequenced by immunoSEQ multiplex PCR, and TCRdb holds only the in-frame ones, with some missing. The sample carries some 200,000 clones, 65% to 90% recorded once. The sequencing sample was made of peripheral blood. These receptors were taken from a woman in her sixties or seventies with COVID-19, enrolled during active disease.

The chain carries TRBV7-2 and TRBJ1-6, with TRBD1 as a possible D gene (5 bases). Germline V CDR1 and CDR2: SGHTA, FQGNSA. The CDR3 is 15 amino acids. V lost 1 base and J 9 bases, leaving 13 bases between the germline ends. The DNA of the CDR3 is TGTGCCAGCAGCTTAGATCAGGGTCCTGGTTCACCCCTCCACTTT. Protein: CASSLDQGPGSPLHF.

The genes are TRBV19 and TRBJ1-1; TRBD1 is a possible D gene (6 bases). This CDR3 contains 16 residues. The V end lost 7 bases, the J end lost 1 base, and 19 bases lay between the germline ends. Germline CDR1 and CDR2: LNHDA and SQIVND (reference sequence). Written as DNA, the CDR3 is TGTGCCAGTACCCTACAACAGGGATGGGGGAACACTGAAGCTTTCTTT. It encodes CASTLQQGWGNTEAFF.

This chain connects TRBV7-2 to TRBJ2-7; TRBD2 agrees at 11 bases. Germline loops: CDR1 SGHTA, CDR2 FQGNSA. The CDR3 totals 16 residues. V was clipped by 5 bases and J by 6 bases; unmatched bases: 12. The CDR3 loop is CASSLHGLAGGVEQYF. CDR3 nucleotide sequence: TGTGCCAGCAGCCTCCACGGGCTAGCGGGAGGCGTCGAGCAGTACTTC.

Worth noting for this clone: One junction end does not reproduce the germline sequence, and a read error may be involved. The J gene is TRBJ1-2, the V gene TRBV19, with TRBD1 matching 10 bases. The CDR3 has 16 amino acids. Germline CDR1 is LNHDA and CDR2 is SQIVND (reference sequence). For the CDR3, the DNA is TGTGTCAGTAGTAGGGACAGGGGACTACTGGATGATGGCTACACCTTC. This encodes CVSSRDRGLLDDGYTF.

V and J are TRBV9 and TRBJ2-7; 8 bases fit TRBD2. The length of the CDR3 is 15 residues. The V segment lost 3 bases and the J segment 4 bases; nucleotides outside the gene matches: 9. The germline gives CDR1 SGDLS, CDR2 YYNGEE. The CDR3, as DNA: TGTGCCAGCAGCGAGGATAGCGGGATTTGGTACGAGCAGTACTTC. This codes for CASSEDSGIWYEQYF.